This T cell receptor (beta chain) was captured by sequencing in a study of T cell changes during pregnancy in multiple sclerosis. The CDR3 runs to 12 residues. Germline values: CDR1 SEHNR, CDR2 FQNEAQ (reference sequence). Trimming cost V 5 bases and J 4 bases, with 5 bases left between them. Repertoires were generated with immunoSEQ multiplex PCR, while TCRdb's copy carries only in-frame clones and drops some. The table includes 20,000 to 25,000 clones, roughly nine tenths detected once. The rearrangement links TRBV7-9 to TRBJ2-2; D uncertain. The origin of this receptor is a female donor in good health, enrolled as a control in a pregnancy study. The starting material was CD4+ T cells from peripheral blood mononuclear cells, obtained after pregnancy. The CDR3: CASSPVTGELFF. The CDR3 DNA sequence: TGTGCCAGCAGCCCGGTCACCGGGGAGCTGTTTTTT.